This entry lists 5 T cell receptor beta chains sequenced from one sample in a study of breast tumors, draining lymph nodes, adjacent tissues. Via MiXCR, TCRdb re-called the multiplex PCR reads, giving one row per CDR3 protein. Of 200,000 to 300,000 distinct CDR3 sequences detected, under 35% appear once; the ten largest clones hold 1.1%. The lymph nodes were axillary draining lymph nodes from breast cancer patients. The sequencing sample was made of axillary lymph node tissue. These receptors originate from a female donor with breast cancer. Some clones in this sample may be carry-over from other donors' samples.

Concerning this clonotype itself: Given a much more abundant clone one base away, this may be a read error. CDR3 protein: CASKRLAEEAQYF. In nucleotides, the CDR3 is TGTGCCAGCAAGAGACTAGCGGAAGAGGCCCAGTACTTC. The chain has TRBV12-3 or TRBV12-4 and TRBJ2-5; 9 nucleotides align to TRBD2. CDR3 length: 13 residues.

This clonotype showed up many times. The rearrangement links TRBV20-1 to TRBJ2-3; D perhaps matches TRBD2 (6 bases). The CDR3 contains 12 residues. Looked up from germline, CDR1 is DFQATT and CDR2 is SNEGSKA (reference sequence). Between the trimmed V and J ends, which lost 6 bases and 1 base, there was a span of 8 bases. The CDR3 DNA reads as TGCAGTGCCAAGCGGGGCACAGATACGCAGTATTTT. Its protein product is CSAKRGTDTQYF.

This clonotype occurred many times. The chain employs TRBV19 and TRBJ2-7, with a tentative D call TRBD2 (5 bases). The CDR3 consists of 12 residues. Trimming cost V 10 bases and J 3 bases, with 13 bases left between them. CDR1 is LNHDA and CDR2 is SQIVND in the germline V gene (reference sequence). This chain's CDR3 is CATVGVNYEQYF. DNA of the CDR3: TGTGCCACCGTGGGAGTGAACTACGAGCAGTACTTC.

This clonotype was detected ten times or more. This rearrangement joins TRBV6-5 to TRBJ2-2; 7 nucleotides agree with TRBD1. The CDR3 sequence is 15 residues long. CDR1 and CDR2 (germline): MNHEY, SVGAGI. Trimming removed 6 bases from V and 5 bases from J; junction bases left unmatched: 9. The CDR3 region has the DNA TGTGCCAGCAGCTCTAGAGGGGGCGGAACCGGGGAGCTGTTTTTT. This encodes CASSSRGGGTGELFF.

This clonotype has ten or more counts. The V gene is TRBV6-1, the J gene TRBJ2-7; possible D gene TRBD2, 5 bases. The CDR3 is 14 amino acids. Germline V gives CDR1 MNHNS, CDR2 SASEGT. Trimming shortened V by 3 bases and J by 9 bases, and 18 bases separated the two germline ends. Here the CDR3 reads CASSDVASSAGQYF. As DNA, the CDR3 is TGTGCCAGCAGTGATGTTGCCTCTTCTGCGGGGCAGTACTTC.